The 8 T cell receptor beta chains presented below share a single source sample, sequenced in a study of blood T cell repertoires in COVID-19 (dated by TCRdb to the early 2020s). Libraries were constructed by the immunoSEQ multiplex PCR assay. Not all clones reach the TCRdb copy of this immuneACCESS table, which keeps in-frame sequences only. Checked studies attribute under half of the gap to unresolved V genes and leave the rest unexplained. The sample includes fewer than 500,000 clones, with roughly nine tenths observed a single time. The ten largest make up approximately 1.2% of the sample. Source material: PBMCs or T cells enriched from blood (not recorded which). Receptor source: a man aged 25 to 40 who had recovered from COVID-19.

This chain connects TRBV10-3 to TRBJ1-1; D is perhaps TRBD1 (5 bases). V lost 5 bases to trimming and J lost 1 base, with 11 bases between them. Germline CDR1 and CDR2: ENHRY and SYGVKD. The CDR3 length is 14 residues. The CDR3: CAISKLQGNTEAFF. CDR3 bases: TGTGCCATCAGTAAACTCCAGGGGAACACTGAAGCTTTCTTT.

CDR3 nucleotides: TGCGCCAGCAGTGATTTTCGCCTAGCGGGAGGCATCTACAATGAGCAGTTCTTC. Translating it yields CASSDFRLAGGIYNEQFF. The V gene is TRBV10-1, the J gene TRBJ2-1; TRBD2 agrees at 11 bases. The CDR3 is made up of 18 amino acids. Germline CDR1 is WNHNN and CDR2 is SYGVQD (reference sequence). With V trimmed by 3 bases and J by 3 bases, 10 bases remained unmatched.

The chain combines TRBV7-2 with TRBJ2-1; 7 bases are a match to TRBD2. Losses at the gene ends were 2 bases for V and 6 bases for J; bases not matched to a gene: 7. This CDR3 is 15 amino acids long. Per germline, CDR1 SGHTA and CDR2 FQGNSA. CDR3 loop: CASSLWGGRGNEQFF. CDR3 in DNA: TGTGCCAGCAGCTTATGGGGCGGGAGAGGCAATGAGCAGTTCTTC.

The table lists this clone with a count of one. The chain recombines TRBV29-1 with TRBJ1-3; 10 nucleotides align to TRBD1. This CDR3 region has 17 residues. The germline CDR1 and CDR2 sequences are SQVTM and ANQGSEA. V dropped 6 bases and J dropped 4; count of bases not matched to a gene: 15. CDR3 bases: TGCAGCGTCAGAGGGACAGGGGTATCGGGGAGCGGAAACACCATATATTTT. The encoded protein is CSVRGTGVSGSGNTIYF. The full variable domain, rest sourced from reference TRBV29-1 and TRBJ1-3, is SAVISQKPSRDICQRGTSLTIQCQVDSQVTMMFWYRQQPGQSLTLIATANQGSEATYESGFVIDKFPISRPNLTFSTLTVSNMSPEDSSIYLCSVRGTGVSGSGNTIYFGEGSWLTVV.

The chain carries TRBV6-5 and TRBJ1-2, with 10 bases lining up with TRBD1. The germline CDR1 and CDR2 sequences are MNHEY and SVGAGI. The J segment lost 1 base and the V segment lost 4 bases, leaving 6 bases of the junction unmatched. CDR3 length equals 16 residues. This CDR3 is CASSSTGQGSNYGYTF. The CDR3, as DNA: TGTGCCAGCAGTTCCACGGGACAGGGGAGTAACTATGGCTACACCTTC.

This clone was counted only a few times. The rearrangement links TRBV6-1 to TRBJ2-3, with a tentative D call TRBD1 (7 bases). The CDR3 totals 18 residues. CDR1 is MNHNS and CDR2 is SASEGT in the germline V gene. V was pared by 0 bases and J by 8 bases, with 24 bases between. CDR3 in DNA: TGTGCCAGCAGTGAAGCGCTCGGGCAGGGGGGACTTTTCGGTACGCAGTATTTT. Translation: CASSEALGQGGLFGTQYF.

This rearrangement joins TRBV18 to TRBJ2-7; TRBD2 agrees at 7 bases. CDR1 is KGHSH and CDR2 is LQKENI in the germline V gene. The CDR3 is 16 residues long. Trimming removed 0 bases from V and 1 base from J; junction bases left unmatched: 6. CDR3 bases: TGTGCCAGCTCACCACCCCCTAGCGGTTATTCCTACGAGCAGTACTTC. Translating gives CASSPPPSGYSYEQYF.

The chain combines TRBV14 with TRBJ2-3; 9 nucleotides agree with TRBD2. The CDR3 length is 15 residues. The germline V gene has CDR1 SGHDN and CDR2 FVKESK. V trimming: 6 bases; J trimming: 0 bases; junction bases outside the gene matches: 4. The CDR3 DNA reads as TGTGCCAGCAGTCTGCTAGCGGGAAGCACAGATACGCAGTATTTT. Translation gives CASSLLAGSTDTQYF.